These 7 T cell receptor beta chains share one sample of origin, sequenced in a study of blood T cell repertoires in COVID-19. Here immunoSEQ multiplex PCR was the method, and the copy in TCRdb shows in-frame clones only, minus some. The sample lists under 150,000 clones; 80% to 90% were seen once. What was sequenced was peripheral blood. The receptors derive from a woman aged 55-69 years with active COVID-19.

The chain uses TRBV7-3 and TRBJ2-3; a possible D gene is TRBD1 (6 bases). The CDR3 loop spans 14 amino acids. Trimming cost V 5 bases and J 4 bases, with 13 bases left between them. Looked up from germline, CDR1 is SGHTA and CDR2 is FQGTGA. CDR3 DNA sequence: TGTGCCAGCAGCACCCGACCAGGGGCAGATACGCAGTATTTT. Translated: CASSTRPGADTQYF.

This chain connects TRBV5-4 to TRBJ1-2; a possible D gene is TRBD1 (6 bases). V was shortened by 0 bases and J by 2 bases, with 8 bases between the two germline ends. CDR3 length: 14 amino acids. Germline values: CDR1 SGHNT, CDR2 YYREEE (reference sequence). CDR3 coding DNA: TGTGCCAGCAGCTTGGGAGGACAGAACTATGGCTACACCTTC. Protein sequence: CASSLGGQNYGYTF.

V and J are TRBV19 and TRBJ2-7; weak D call: TRBD2 (6 bases). V was shortened by 1 base and J by 7 bases, with 20 bases between the two germline ends. The CDR3 totals 16 residues. CDR1 LNHDA and CDR2 SQIVND come from the germline V gene (reference sequence). The CDR3 reads CASSIGGQLVEGEQYF. The CDR3 DNA is TGTGCCAGTAGTATAGGCGGCCAACTAGTGGAGGGGGAGCAGTACTTC.

The chain uses TRBV18 and TRBJ2-2; 9 positions match TRBD2. Germline V gives CDR1 KGHSH, CDR2 LQKENI. The CDR3 length is 17 residues. The J segment lost 4 bases and the V segment lost 3 bases, leaving 9 bases of the junction unmatched. CDR3 sequence reads: CASSPIAGEGSTGELFF. CDR3 bases: TGTGCCAGCTCACCTATAGCGGGAGAAGGGAGCACCGGGGAGCTGTTTTTT.

V gene TRBV10-3 combines with J gene TRBJ1-2; 9 bases map to TRBD1. J gave up 6 bases and V 3 bases, and 11 bases lay outside the gene matches. Germline-derived CDR1 and CDR2 are ENHRY and SYGVKD. The CDR3 sequence is 16 residues long. In nucleotides, the CDR3 is TGTGCCATCAGTGACCCTCTAACGGACAGGGGAAATGGCTACACCTTC. Translation gives CAISDPLTDRGNGYTF.

This chain uses TRBV5-1 with TRBJ2-1; 8 positions agree with TRBD2. V shed 4 bases and J 4 bases; nucleotides not matched to a gene: 7. The CDR3 consists of 15 residues. Germline values: CDR1 SGHRS, CDR2 YFSETQ. As DNA, the CDR3 is TGCGCCAGCAGCATACTTAGCGGGAATTACAATGAGCAGTTCTTC. It encodes CASSILSGNYNEQFF.

The chain uses TRBV12-3 or TRBV12-4 and TRBJ1-2; D perhaps matches TRBD1 (6 bases). Between the trimmed V and J ends, which lost 5 bases and 8 bases, there was a span of 15 bases. The CDR3 loop spans 13 amino acids. This chain's CDR3 is CASSRQDLRGYTF. The CDR3 nucleotides are TGTGCCAGCAGTCGACAGGACCTTAGGGGCTACACCTTC.